This T cell receptor beta chain was recovered during a study of regulatory T cells in long-lasting Graves disease. Study overall: Less than 3 months of antithyroid drugs had been taken by newly diagnosed Graves' patients.

Time point of the sample: newly diagnosed GD, antithyroid drugs for less than 3 months. From RNA extracted from PBMCs, the TCR library was made. Enrollment of patients was through an endocrinology department in Xi'an, China. Building of the TCR beta libraries involved iRepertoire HTBI primers and Arm-PCR of CDR3 regions. TCRdb reprocessed the multiplex PCR reads via MiXCR and lists one record per CDR3 protein. The table lists 350,000 to 450,000 distinct CDR3 sequences, around 15% of them singletons. Trimming took off 0 bases at V and 3 bases at J, with 9 bases between the two ends. The CDR3 consists of 13 residues. CDR1 and CDR2 (germline): GTSNPN, SVGIG (reference sequence). This clonotype was found many times. The same data also contributed to another study, on T cells in Graves' hyperthyroidism and ophthalmopathy.

The specimen was peripheral blood mononuclear cells (PBMCs), collected at new diagnosis, from a patient treated with antithyroid drugs. The source of this sequence is a man in his forties with Graves disease. J is TRBJ2-7 and V is TRBV30; no clear D. The CDR3 DNA is TGTGCCTGGAGTGTGGACGGTATCTACGAGCAGTACTTC. Its protein product is CAWSVDGIYEQYF.